Only a few counts were recorded for the clone carrying this T cell receptor beta chain. The target antigen is unknown. This sample was taken from a study of regulatory T cells in long-lasting Graves disease. Study observations and caveats: TRBV28, TRBJ1-2 and TRBJ2-5 emerged as the favored segments in persistent disease.

Researchers made TCR beta libraries by using iRepertoire HTBI primers and running Arm-PCR on CDR3 regions. MiXCR, run by TCRdb on the multiplex PCR reads, gives a single entry per CDR3 protein. The sample has roughly 450,000 distinct CDR3 sequences, 20% to 25% seen once. The CDR3 consists of 13 residues. V was pared by 5 bases and J by 0 bases, with 9 bases between. From germline, CDR1 is SGHRS and CDR2 YFSETQ. The time point denotes: persistent/refractory GD, antithyroid drugs over 5 years with positive TRAb. From RNA extracted from PBMCs, the TCR library was made. Graves' disease diagnoses used American Thyroid Association guidelines.

This sequence joins TRBV5-1 and TRBJ2-7; weak D call: TRBD1 (5 bases). The clonotype was recovered from a female donor with Graves disease. The sequencing used peripheral blood mononuclear cells (PBMCs), collected when the disease was refractory, from a patient treated with antithyroid drugs. This CDR3 reads CASRQVPSYEQYF. The DNA of the CDR3 is TGCGCCAGCAGACAGGTGCCCTCCTACGAGCAGTACTTC.